Following are 16 T cell receptor beta chains from one sample sequenced in a study of control samples from healthy donors and cancer patients (dated by TCRdb to about 2020). The library was prepared using the immunoSEQ multiplex PCR assay. The source is immuneACCESS, and TCRdb retained only in-frame sequences with V and J called. Part of the clones is not carried over; for the studies checked, unresolved V genes explain less than half of this, and the remainder is unexplained. The sample profile shows around 120,000 clones; approximately 87% of them were found once. Of the sample, about 2.7% falls within the top ten clones. The sequencing sample was made of blood. These receptors all stem from a man aged 60-69 years in good health.

This clone was seen only once. The chain joins TRBV7-5 to TRBJ2-6; TRBD2 was called by the table and not checked on the DNA. TRBV7-5 counts as a pseudogene. There are 18 residues in the CDR3. The DNA for the CDR3 is TGTGCCAGAAGCCGCGGGACTCCTTATCTCTCTGGGGCCAACGTCCTGACTTTC. It specifies CARSRGTPYLSGANVLTF.

This clone was seen just once. The genes are TRBV21-1 and TRBJ2-7; TRBD1 is taken as the D call from the table, unchecked against the DNA. TRBV21-1 is labeled a pseudogene. This CDR3 spans 14 amino acids. CDR3 in DNA: TGTGCCAGCAGCAAAAGGACAGGGGCCTACGAGCAGTACTTC. Encoded protein: CASSKRTGAYEQYF.

The gene calls are TRBV7-2 and TRBJ2-3; D is possibly TRBD1 or TRBD2 (6 bases each). V was trimmed by 1 base and J by 1 base, leaving 15 bases between them. The germline V gene has CDR1 SGHTA and CDR2 FQGNSA. The CDR3 sequence is 17 residues long. CDR3 bases: TGTGCCAGCAGCTTAGGGATGGGGGGCCGCGGCACAGATACGCAGTATTTT. Translation gives CASSLGMGGRGTDTQYF.

This clone was detected only once. The rearrangement joins TRBV6-5 to TRBJ1-1; maybe TRBD1 (6 bases). The CDR3 extends over 16 amino acids. V gave up 2 bases and J gave up 3 bases, with 16 bases separating them. The germline CDR1 and CDR2 sequences are MNHEY and SVGAGI. The CDR3 DNA reads as TGTGCCAGCAGTTACAATTTGCGTGGGGGCGACACTGAAGCTTTCTTT. Translation gives CASSYNLRGGDTEAFF.

The V gene is TRBV5-8, the J gene TRBJ1-5; 7 positions agree with TRBD1. The CDR3 contains 15 residues. Germline trimming cut 5 bases from V and 4 bases from J; bases unmatched to any gene: 9. Germline V gene data show CDR1 as SGHTS and CDR2 as YDEGEE. The CDR3 nucleotides read TGTGCCAGCAGTTCGGGACAGAAAGTTAATCAGCCCCAGCATTTT. It is translated as CASSSGQKVNQPQHF. Full variable domain (missing parts from reference TRBV5-8 and TRBJ1-5): EAGVTQSPTHLIKTRGQQATLRCSPISGHTSVYWYQQALGLGLQFLLWYDEGEERNRGNFPPRFSGRQFPNYSSELNVNALELEDSALYLCASSSGQKVNQPQHFGDGTRLSIL.

The chain carries TRBV5-6 and TRBJ2-7, with D possibly being TRBD1 (5 bases). This CDR3 has 12 amino acids. Trimming removed 1 base at V and 6 bases at J, with 8 bases between. Germline CDR1 and CDR2: SGHDT and YYEEEE. In DNA form, the CDR3 reads TGTGCCAGCAGCTTGTCAGGGTTCGAGCAGTACTTC. It codes for CASSLSGFEQYF.

In this sample, this clone turned up once. The V gene is TRBV27, the J gene TRBJ1-1, with TRBD1 matching over 7 bases. There are 13 residues in the CDR3. Losses at the gene ends were 5 bases for V and 3 bases for J; bases not matched to a gene: 3. Germline V lookup: CDR1 MNHEY, CDR2 SMNVEV (reference sequence). In DNA form, the CDR3 reads TGTGCCAGCAGTATAACAGGGGACACTGAAGCTTTCTTT. Translating it yields CASSITGDTEAFF.

The chain has TRBV19 and TRBJ1-1; a possible D gene is TRBD1 (6 bases). The V gene's germline CDR1 is LNHDA and CDR2 SQIVND (reference sequence). This CDR3 has 15 residues. V shed 5 bases and J shed 1 base, with 14 bases lying between them. The CDR3 is CASSPGGHTNTEAFF. CDR3 coding DNA: TGTGCCAGTAGTCCCGGGGGACATACGAACACTGAAGCTTTCTTT.

V is TRBV7-3 and J is TRBJ1-6, with a weak D call TRBD1 (5 bases). This CDR3 has 15 residues. The V end lost 2 bases, the J end lost 8 bases, and 13 bases lay between the germline ends. The germline CDR1 and CDR2 sequences are SGHTA and FQGTGA. The CDR3 spells CASSLYQGPDSPLHF. The CDR3 nucleotides are TGTGCCAGCAGCTTATATCAGGGCCCGGATTCACCCCTCCACTTT.

The genes are TRBV3-1 (or the pseudogene TRBV3-2) and TRBJ1-4; D perhaps matches TRBD1 (5 bases). The V end was cut by 0 bases, the J end by 10 bases, with 9 bases between. The CDR3 length is 13 residues. CDR1 is LGHDT and CDR2 is YNNKEL in the germline V gene (reference sequence). The CDR3 spells CASSQDQGGKLFF. CDR3 nucleotide sequence: TGTGCCAGCAGCCAAGATCAGGGAGGAAAACTGTTTTTT.

The chain couples TRBV30 to TRBJ1-2; D is unresolved. The CDR3 is made up of 15 amino acids. From germline, CDR1 is GTSNPN and CDR2 SVGIG (reference sequence). Trimming pared 0 bases from V and 7 bases from J, leaving 18 bases between. CDR3 nucleotide sequence: TGTGCCTGGAGTGTACGACCCTTACTTACCGCTGGCTACACCTTC. It translates to CAWSVRPLLTAGYTF.

The V and J genes are TRBV21-1 and TRBJ2-5; the table's D call, TRBD1, has no DNA check behind it. TRBV21-1 is described as a pseudogene. CDR3 length: 13 amino acids. CDR3 sequence (DNA): TGTGCCAGCAGCAGCGGACAGGGTGTGACCCAGTACTTC. Amino acids: CASSSGQGVTQYF.

The chain couples TRBV28 to TRBJ2-3, with TRBD1 as a possible D gene (6 bases). Germline V lookup: CDR1 MDHEN, CDR2 SYDVKM. This CDR3 comprises 16 residues. V lost 5 bases and J lost 2, with 17 bases in between. The CDR3 DNA sequence: TGTGCCAGCAGTCTCACCGGACAGACAAACACAGATACGCAGTATTTT. The encoded protein is CASSLTGQTNTDTQYF.

The chain recombines TRBV7-3 with TRBJ2-3; 11 bases agree with TRBD2. After removal of 0 bases from V and 11 bases from J, the junction contained 4 bases not matched to a gene. The germline CDR1 and CDR2 sequences are SGHTA and FQGTGA. There are 14 residues in the CDR3. The CDR3 sequence is CASSLTPLAGEQYF. The DNA of the CDR3 is TGTGCCAGCAGCTTAACCCCACTAGCGGGGGAGCAGTATTTT.

The chain links TRBV2 to TRBJ1-6, with D maybe TRBD1 (5 bases). Germline V gives CDR1 SNHLY, CDR2 FYNNEI. The length of the CDR3 is 15 residues. Trimming removed 4 bases from V and 8 bases from J, with 15 bases in between. The CDR3 here is CASSGWGRIDSPLHF. The CDR3 region has the DNA TGTGCCAGCAGTGGCTGGGGCAGAATCGATTCACCCCTCCACTTT. The variable domain in full, completed from reference TRBV2 and TRBJ1-6, reads EPEVTQTPSHQVTQMGQEVILRCVPISNHLYFYWYRQILGQKVEFLVSFYNNEISEKSEIFDDQFSVERPDGSNFTLKIRSTKLEDSAMYFCASSGWGRIDSPLHFGNGTRLTVT.

The CDR3 region is CASSLTGEEKVGELFF. The CDR3 DNA reads as TGTGCCAGCAGCCTAACAGGGGAAGAGAAGGTCGGGGAGCTGTTTTTT. The V and J genes are TRBV5-6 and TRBJ2-2; 7 bases are a match to TRBD1. The CDR3 extends over 16 amino acids. Germline CDR1 is SGHDT and CDR2 is YYEEEE. Unmatched junction bases numbered 13, after V lost 4 bases and J lost 7 bases.